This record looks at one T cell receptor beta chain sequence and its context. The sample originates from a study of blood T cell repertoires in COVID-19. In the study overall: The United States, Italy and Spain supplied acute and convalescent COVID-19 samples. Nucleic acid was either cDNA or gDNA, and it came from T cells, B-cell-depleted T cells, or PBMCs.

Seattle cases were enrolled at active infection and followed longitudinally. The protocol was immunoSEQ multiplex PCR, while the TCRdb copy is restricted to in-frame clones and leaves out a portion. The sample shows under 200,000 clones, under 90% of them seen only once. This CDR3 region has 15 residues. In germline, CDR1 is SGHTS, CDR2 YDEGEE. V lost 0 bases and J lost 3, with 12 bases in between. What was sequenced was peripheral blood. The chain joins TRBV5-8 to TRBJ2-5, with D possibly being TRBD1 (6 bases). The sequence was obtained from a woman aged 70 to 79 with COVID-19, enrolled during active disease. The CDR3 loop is CASSLGQGLKETQYF. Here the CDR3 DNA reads TGTGCCAGCAGCTTGGGGCAGGGGTTGAAAGAGACCCAGTACTTC.